The present T cell receptor beta chain was sequenced within a study of a mutant IDH1 vaccine in newly diagnosed glioma (dated by TCRdb to the early 2020s). Describing the broader study: Vaccination began 4-6 weeks after radiotherapy alone, or alongside temozolomide cycles in the chemotherapy-containing groups. The week-35 safety follow-up was designated visit V12, and the week-47 end of study was designated visit V13. Prior to enrollment, standard therapy consisting of radiotherapy alone, temozolomide alone, or radiochemotherapy with temozolomide had been administered to patients, with the combination being received by most patients. Peripheral blood was drawn at six visits: V03 (baseline), V05, V07, V10, V12 and V13. Of the approximately 35 treated patients, 62.5% were male and approximately 38% were female, and a mean age of 40.4 years was recorded. Longitudinal TCRB deep sequencing was done for 25 treated patients, wherever samples were available for exploratory analyses. Results and caveats for the whole study, not just this receptor: Selection of PBMC samples for TCRB deep sequencing was based on availability. Immune responses induced by the vaccine were seen in over 90% of patients across multiple MHC alleles. According to the authors, sample limitations meant that analyses of patient blood samples could not be reproduced. No apparent relationship was observed between pseudoprogression and alterations in the top peripheral T cell clonotypes detected by TCRB sequencing.

Including cysteine and phenylalanine, the CDR3 has 14 amino acids. The retained sequence is limited to the CDR3, 42 bases, with the frame set at the first base. From the germline V gene (reference sequence), CDR1 is WNHNN and CDR2 is SYGVQD. V is reduced by 6 bases and J by 4 bases, leaving a spacing of 12 bases between them. The method behind the library was the immunoSEQ multiplex PCR assay. Following the manufacturer's protocol, the hsTCRB Kit was used to amplify rearranged TCR beta chain sequences. TCRB libraries were sequenced on an Illumina MiSeq. As for the authors' bioinformatics: Demultiplexing, trimming and gene mapping were performed with the kit vendor's proprietary platform. Sourced from immuneACCESS, this table was stored by TCRdb with only in-frame sequences that have V and J called. A share of the clones is absent; for the studies checked, an unresolved V gene accounts for under half, and the remainder has no known explanation. The DNA gave D and trimming, while V, J and clone size come from that table. The sample table holds some 60,000 clones, of which around 81% were seen once. Roughly 5.2% of the sample lies in the top ten.

With regard to this clone: Its target antigen remains unknown. The record has no base qualities; no much larger clone is one base away.

Sample time point, as interpreted from the label and publication: week 35, safety follow-up. Each vaccine dose, consisting of 300 ug of a 20-mer mutant IDH1 peptide in Montanide, was administered subcutaneously with topical imiquimod. Across visits V03 through V10, patients got a total of eight vaccinations, given in weeks 1, 3, 5, 7, 11, 15, 19 and 23. All donors had newly diagnosed IDH1-mutant astrocytomas of WHO grade 3 or 4 that showed loss of nuclear ATRX. The samples were drawn from NOA16, a multicentre, single-arm, open-label phase I trial in Germany that tested a mutant IDH1 peptide vaccine in humans for the first time. Genomic DNA for TCRB sequencing was extracted from EDTA blood using the DNeasy Blood and Tissue Kit.

The receptor comes from a man between 35 and 55 years old with glioma. This sequence uses TRBV10-1 and TRBJ2-2, with a weak D call of TRBD2 (6 bases match). Sequenced material: PBMCs, taken from a glioma patient whose treatment included an IDH1 peptide vaccine. The CDR3 amino acid sequence is: CASRPSGSTGELFF. The DNA is as follows: TGCGCCAGCAGGCCTTCCGGGAGCACCGGGGAGCTGTTTTTT.